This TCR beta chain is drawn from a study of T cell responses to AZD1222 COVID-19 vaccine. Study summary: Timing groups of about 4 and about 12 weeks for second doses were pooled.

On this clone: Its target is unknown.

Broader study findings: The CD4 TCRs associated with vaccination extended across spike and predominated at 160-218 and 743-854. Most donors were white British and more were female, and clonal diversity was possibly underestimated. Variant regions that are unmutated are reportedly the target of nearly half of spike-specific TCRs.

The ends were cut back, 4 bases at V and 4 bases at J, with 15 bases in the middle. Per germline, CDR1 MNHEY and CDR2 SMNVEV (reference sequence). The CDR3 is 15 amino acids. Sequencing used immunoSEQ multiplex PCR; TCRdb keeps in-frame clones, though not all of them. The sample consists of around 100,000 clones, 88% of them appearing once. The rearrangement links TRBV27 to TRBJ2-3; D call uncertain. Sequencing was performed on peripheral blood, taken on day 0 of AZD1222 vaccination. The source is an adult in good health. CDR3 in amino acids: CASSSVIFAADTQYF. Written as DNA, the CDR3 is TGTGCCAGCAGTTCAGTAATTTTTGCGGCAGATACGCAGTATTTT.